What follows are 8 T cell receptor beta chains derived from one specimen sequenced in a study of shared T cell receptors in the human thymus. Data came from immunoSEQ multiplex PCR; TCRdb stores just in-frame clones and leaves some out. The repertoire has some 640,000 clones, around 87% of them found once; the top ten carry over 0.008%. These sequences were also reported in another study, on human thymus T cells.

The source material was thymocytes. The receptor set was obtained from a boy in the first two years of life with a congenital heart defect.

This sequence joins TRBV7-6 and TRBJ2-1; 11 nucleotides line up with TRBD2. Losses at the gene ends were 5 bases for V and 7 bases for J; bases not matched to a gene: 10. Germline V gives CDR1 SGHVS, CDR2 FNYEAQ. The CDR3 spans 16 residues. The CDR3 coding sequence is TGTGCCAGCAGCCCCCGGACTAGCGGGTGCCATAATGAGCAGTTCTTC. It specifies CASSPRTSGCHNEQFF.

The rearrangement uses TRBV7-9 and TRBJ2-7; D uncertain. Trimming took 1 base from V and 2 from J, leaving 9 bases between them. Germline loops: CDR1 SEHNR, CDR2 FQNEAQ (reference sequence). The CDR3 runs 14 residues. The chain's CDR3 is CASSLDNTTYEQYF. CDR3 in DNA: TGTGCCAGCAGCTTAGATAATACAACCTACGAGCAGTACTTC.

J is TRBJ1-1 and V is TRBV5-1; 9 nucleotides line up with TRBD1. The germline gives CDR1 SGHRS, CDR2 YFSETQ. The CDR3 runs 18 residues. V trimming: 2 bases; J trimming: 3 bases; junction bases outside the gene matches: 14. CDR3 in amino acids: CASSLSTIGTGKYTEAFF. CDR3 bases: TGCGCCAGCAGCTTATCTACAATAGGGACAGGGAAATACACTGAAGCTTTCTTT.

The chain recombines TRBV19 with TRBJ1-4; no reliable D call. The ends were cut back, 4 bases at V and 0 bases at J, with 15 bases in the middle. Per germline, CDR1 LNHDA and CDR2 SQIVND (reference sequence). The length of the CDR3 is 17 residues. The CDR3 nucleotides read TGTGCCAGTAGTAAAGGCAGCGAAACTGCAACTAATGAAAAACTGTTTTTT. It is translated as CASSKGSETATNEKLFF.

The rearrangement uses TRBV10-3 and TRBJ2-7; maybe TRBD2 (5 bases). CDR3 length: 13 amino acids. V lost 4 bases, J lost 2 bases, and 9 bases lay in between. Germline values: CDR1 ENHRY, CDR2 SYGVKD. The CDR3 is CAISVEGPYEQYF. For the CDR3, the DNA is TGTGCCATCAGTGTCGAGGGCCCCTACGAGCAGTACTTC.

The chain has TRBV25-1 and TRBJ2-4; 11 nucleotides agree with TRBD1. The CDR3 extends over 16 amino acids. Trimming cost V 6 bases and J 7 bases; bases outside gene matches: 11. From germline, CDR1 is MGHDK and CDR2 SYGVNS. The CDR3 DNA is TGTGCCAGCAGGAGCCGGGACAGGGGGTTAGGTAACATTCAGTACTTC. Residues: CASRSRDRGLGNIQYF.

The gene calls are TRBV4-3 and TRBJ2-1, with a weak D call TRBD2 (5 bases). The germline gives CDR1 LGHNA, CDR2 YSLEER. Trimming pared 4 bases from V and 4 bases from J, leaving 8 bases between. The length of the CDR3 is 13 residues. The CDR3 spells CASSRGLYNEQFF. The CDR3 nucleotides are TGCGCCAGCAGCCGTGGACTTTACAATGAGCAGTTCTTC.

The V gene is TRBV20-1, the J gene TRBJ2-3; D is uncertain. The CDR3 runs 10 residues. Deletions cut 3 bases from V and 9 bases from J, with 7 bases between. Germline V gives CDR1 DFQATT, CDR2 SNEGSKA (reference sequence). The CDR3 bases are TGCAGTGCTAGCCCCCCAACGCAGTATTTT. It encodes CSASPPTQYF.